This T cell receptor beta chain was identified in a study of T cell repertoires in cytomegalovirus infection. Overall study: Public signatures in TCR beta pointed to CMV infection and matching HLA type. Study observations and caveats: The study found HLA-C-restricted CMV-specific TCR beta clonotypes dominating the ex vivo response.

One entry per CDR3 protein results from TCRdb running MiXCR on the reads. The data show approximately 100,000 distinct CDR3 sequences, roughly 39% seen once. In germline, CDR1 is MNHEY, CDR2 SMNVEV (reference sequence). Deletions cut 5 bases from V and 9 bases from J, with 13 bases between. The CDR3 is 12 residues long. Details on this clonotype: Its specificity is not known.

This clonotype originated in a human donor in good health (CMV status not recorded). Some clones in this sample may be carry-over from other donors' samples. The material was CD8+ T cells from cultured PBMCs, obtained from culture after CMV antigen stimulation. The chain carries TRBV27 and TRBJ2-5; D may correspond to TRBD1 or TRBD2 (6 bases each). The CDR3: CASSASRGAQYF. Here the CDR3 DNA reads TGTGCCAGCAGTGCCTCGAGGGGGGCCCAGTACTTC.